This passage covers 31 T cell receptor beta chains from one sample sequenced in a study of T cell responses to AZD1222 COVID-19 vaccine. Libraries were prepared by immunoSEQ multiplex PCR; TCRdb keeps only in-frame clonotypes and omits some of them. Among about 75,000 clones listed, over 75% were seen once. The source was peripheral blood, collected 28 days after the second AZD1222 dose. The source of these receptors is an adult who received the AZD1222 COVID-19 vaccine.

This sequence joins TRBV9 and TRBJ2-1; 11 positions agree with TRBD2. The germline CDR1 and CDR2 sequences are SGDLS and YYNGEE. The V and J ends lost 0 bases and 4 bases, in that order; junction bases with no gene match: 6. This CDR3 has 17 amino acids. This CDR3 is CASSVGTSGGRYNEQFF. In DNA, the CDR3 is TGTGCCAGCAGCGTAGGAACTAGCGGGGGCCGATACAATGAGCAGTTCTTC.

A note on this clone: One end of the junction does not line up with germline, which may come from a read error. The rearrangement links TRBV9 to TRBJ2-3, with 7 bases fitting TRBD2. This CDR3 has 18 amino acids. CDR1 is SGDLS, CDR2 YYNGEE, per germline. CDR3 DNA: TGCGCCCGCAGCGTAGATTGGGGGGGGAACTTCTACACAGATACGCAGTATTTT. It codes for CARSVDWGGNFYTDTQYF.

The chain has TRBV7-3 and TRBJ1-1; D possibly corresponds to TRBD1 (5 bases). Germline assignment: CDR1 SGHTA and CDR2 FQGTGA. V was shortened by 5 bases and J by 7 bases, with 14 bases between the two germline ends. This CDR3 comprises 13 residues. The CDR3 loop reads CASSQTGNHEAFF. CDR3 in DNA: TGTGCCAGCAGCCAAACAGGAAACCATGAAGCTTTCTTT.

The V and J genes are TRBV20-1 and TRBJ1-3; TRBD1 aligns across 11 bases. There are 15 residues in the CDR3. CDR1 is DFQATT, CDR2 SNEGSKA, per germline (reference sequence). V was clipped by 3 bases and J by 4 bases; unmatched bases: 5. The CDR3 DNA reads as TGCAGTGCTAGTTGGGGACAGGGGGTAGGAAACACCATATATTTT. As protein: CSASWGQGVGNTIYF.

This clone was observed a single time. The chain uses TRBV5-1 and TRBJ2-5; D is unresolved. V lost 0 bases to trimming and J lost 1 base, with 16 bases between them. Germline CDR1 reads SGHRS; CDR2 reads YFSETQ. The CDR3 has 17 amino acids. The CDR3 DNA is TGCGCCAGCAGCTTGGCCCTAAAAAGACAATCCCAAGAGACCCAGTACTTC. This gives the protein CASSLALKRQSQETQYF.

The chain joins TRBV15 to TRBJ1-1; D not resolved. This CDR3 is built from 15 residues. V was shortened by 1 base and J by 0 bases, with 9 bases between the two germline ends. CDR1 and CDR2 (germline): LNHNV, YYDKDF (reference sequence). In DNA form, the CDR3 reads TGTGCCACCAGCAGAGGAATCCAGCTGAACACTGAAGCTTTCTTT. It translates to CATSRGIQLNTEAFF.

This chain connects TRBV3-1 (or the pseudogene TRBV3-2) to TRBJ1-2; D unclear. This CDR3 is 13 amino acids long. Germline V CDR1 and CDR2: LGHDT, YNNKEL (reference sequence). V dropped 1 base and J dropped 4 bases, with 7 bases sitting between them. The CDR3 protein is CASSQGGPYGYTF. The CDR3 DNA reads TGTGCCAGCAGCCAAGGGGGTCCCTATGGCTACACCTTC.

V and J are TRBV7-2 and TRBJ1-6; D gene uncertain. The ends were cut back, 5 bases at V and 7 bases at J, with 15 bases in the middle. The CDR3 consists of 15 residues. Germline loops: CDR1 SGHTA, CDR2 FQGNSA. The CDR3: CASSPPGPGNSPLHF. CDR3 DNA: TGTGCCAGCAGCCCCCCTGGTCCGGGGAATTCACCCCTCCACTTT.

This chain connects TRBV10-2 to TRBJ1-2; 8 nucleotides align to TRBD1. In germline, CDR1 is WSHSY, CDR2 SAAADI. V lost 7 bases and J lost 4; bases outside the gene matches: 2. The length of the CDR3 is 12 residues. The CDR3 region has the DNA TGCGCCAGCAATGGACAGGGCTATGGCTACACCTTC. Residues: CASNGQGYGYTF.

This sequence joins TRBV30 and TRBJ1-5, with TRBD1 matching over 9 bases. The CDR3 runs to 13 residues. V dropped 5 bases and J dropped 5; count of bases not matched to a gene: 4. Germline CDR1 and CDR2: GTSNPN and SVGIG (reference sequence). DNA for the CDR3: TGTGCCTGGGGGGGACAGGGACATCAGCCCCAGCATTTT. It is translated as CAWGGQGHQPQHF.

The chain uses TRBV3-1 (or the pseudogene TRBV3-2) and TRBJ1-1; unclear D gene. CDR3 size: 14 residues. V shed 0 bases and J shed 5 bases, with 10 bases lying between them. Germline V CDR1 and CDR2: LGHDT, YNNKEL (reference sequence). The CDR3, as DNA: TGTGCCAGCAGCCAAGATTGGCGGGGAACTGAAGCTTTCTTT. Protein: CASSQDWRGTEAFF.

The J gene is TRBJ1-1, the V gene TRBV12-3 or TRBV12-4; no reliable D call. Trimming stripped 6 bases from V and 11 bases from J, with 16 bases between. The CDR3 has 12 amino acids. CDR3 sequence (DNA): TGTGCCAGCAGCGCCTTATCTCTGGAGGCTTTCTTT. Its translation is CASSALSLEAFF.

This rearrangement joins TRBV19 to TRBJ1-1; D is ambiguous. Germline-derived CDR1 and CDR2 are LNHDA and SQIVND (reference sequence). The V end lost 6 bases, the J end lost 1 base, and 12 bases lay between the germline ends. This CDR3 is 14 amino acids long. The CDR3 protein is CASSPYRENTEAFF. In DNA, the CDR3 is TGTGCCAGTAGCCCCTATCGGGAGAACACTGAAGCTTTCTTT.

The CDR3 DNA reads as TGTGCCAGCACCGACTCGAGTAGGGCCTACGAGCAGTACTTC. It translates to CASTDSSRAYEQYF. The chain links TRBV28 to TRBJ2-7; no reliable D call. Germline assignment: CDR1 MDHEN and CDR2 SYDVKM. V was cut by 7 bases and J by 2 bases, with 15 bases left in between. This CDR3 has 14 residues.

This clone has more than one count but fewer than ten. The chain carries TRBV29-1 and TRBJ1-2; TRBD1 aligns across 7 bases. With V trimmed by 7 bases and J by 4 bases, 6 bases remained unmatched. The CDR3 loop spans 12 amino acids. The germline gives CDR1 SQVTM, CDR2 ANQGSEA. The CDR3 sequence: CSALQGTYGYTF. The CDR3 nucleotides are TGCAGCGCATTACAGGGGACCTATGGCTACACCTTC.

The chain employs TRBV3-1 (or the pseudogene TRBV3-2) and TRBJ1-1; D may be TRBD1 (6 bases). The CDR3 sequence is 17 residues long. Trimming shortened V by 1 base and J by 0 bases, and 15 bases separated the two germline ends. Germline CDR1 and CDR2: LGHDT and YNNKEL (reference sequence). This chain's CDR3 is CASSQGGGGGMNTEAFF. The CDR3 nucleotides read TGTGCCAGCAGCCAAGGTGGAGGGGGGGGTATGAACACTGAAGCTTTCTTT.

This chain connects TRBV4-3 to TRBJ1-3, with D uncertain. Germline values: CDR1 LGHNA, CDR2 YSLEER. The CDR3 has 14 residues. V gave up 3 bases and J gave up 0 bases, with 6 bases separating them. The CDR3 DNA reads TGCGCCAGCAGCCAGGGCAGCTCTGGAAACACCATATATTTT. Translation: CASSQGSSGNTIYF.

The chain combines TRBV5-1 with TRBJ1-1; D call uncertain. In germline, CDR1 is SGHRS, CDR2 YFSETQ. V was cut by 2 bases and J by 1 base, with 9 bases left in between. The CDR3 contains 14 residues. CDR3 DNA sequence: TGCGCCAGCAGCTTAGGGCCATCGAACACTGAAGCTTTCTTT. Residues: CASSLGPSNTEAFF.

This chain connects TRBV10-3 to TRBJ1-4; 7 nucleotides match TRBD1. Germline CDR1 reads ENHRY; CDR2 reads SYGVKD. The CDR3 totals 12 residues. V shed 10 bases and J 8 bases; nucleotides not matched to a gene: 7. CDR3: CATRGQDEKLFF. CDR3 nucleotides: TGTGCCACCCGCGGACAGGACGAAAAACTGTTTTTT.

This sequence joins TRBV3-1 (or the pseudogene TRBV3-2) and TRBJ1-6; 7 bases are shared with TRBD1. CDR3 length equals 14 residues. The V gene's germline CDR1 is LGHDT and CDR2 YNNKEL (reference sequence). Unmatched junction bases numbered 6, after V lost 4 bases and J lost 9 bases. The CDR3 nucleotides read TGTGCCAGCAGCCGCACTACAGGGGCTTCACCCCTCCACTTT. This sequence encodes CASSRTTGASPLHF.

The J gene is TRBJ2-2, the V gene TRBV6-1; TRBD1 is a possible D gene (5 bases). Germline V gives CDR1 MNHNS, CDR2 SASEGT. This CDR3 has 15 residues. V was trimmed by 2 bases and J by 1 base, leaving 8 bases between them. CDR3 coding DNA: TGTGCCAGCAGTGAATCAGGGCGGAACACCGGGGAGCTGTTTTTT. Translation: CASSESGRNTGELFF.

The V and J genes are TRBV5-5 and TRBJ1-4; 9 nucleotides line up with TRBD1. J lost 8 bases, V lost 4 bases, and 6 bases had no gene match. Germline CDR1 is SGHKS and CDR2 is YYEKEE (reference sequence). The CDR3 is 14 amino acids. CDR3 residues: CASSPGTGREKLFF. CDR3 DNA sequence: TGTGCCAGCAGCCCTGGGACAGGGAGGGAAAAACTGTTTTTT.

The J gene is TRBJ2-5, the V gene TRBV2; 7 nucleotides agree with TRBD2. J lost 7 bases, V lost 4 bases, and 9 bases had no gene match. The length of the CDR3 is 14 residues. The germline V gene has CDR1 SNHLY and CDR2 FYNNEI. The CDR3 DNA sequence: TGTGCCAGCAGTGCCCCAGCGGGCGGGGGGACCCAGTACTTC. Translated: CASSAPAGGGTQYF. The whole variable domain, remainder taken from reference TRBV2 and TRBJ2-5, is EPEVTQTPSHQVTQMGQEVILRCVPISNHLYFYWYRQILGQKVEFLVSFYNNEISEKSEIFDDQFSVERPDGSNFTLKIRSTKLEDSAMYFCASSAPAGGGTQYFGPGTRLLVL.

DNA for the CDR3: TGTGCCAGCAGCGTCGGGGGCAATGAAAAACTGTTTTTT. Its protein is CASSVGGNEKLFF. V and J are TRBV9 and TRBJ1-4, with D perhaps matching TRBD1 (6 bases). V was cut by 2 bases and J by 5 bases, with 7 bases left in between. Per germline, CDR1 SGDLS and CDR2 YYNGEE. The CDR3 runs to 13 residues.

The CDR3 coding sequence is TGTGCCAGCAGCCACGAGGGCCGGGGGCCTGAAGCTTTCTTT. As protein: CASSHEGRGPEAFF. The V gene is TRBV3-1 (or the pseudogene TRBV3-2), the J gene TRBJ1-1; weak D call: TRBD1 (6 bases). CDR3 length: 14 residues. Trimming cost V 3 bases and J 6 bases, with 14 bases left between them. Germline V lookup: CDR1 LGHDT, CDR2 YNNKEL (reference sequence).

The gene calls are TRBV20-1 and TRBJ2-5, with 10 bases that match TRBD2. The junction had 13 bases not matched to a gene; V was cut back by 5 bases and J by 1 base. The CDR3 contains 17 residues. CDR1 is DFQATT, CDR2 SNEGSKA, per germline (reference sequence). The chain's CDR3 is CSAGGMLAGVIQETQYF. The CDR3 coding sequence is TGCAGTGCTGGTGGCATGCTAGCGGGGGTGATCCAAGAGACCCAGTACTTC.

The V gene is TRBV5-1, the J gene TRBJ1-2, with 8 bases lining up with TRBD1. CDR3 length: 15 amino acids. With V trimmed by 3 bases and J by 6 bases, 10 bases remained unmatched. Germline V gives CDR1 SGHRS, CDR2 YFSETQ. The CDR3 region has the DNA TGCGCCAGCAGCTCGGCTCTGGGACAGGTGGATGGCTACACCTTC. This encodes CASSSALGQVDGYTF.

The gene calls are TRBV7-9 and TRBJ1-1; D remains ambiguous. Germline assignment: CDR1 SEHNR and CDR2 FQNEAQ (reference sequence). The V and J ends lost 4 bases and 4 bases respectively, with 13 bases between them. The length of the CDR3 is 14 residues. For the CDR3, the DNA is TGTGCCAGCAGCTCCTCGGGGTTTGGCACTGAAGCTTTCTTT. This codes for CASSSSGFGTEAFF.

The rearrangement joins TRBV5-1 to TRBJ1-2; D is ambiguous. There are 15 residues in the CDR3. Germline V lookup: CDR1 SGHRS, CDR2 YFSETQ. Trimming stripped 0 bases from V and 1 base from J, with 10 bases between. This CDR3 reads CASSLDLGSNYGYTF. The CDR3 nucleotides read TGCGCCAGCAGCTTGGATCTGGGTAGTAACTATGGCTACACCTTC.

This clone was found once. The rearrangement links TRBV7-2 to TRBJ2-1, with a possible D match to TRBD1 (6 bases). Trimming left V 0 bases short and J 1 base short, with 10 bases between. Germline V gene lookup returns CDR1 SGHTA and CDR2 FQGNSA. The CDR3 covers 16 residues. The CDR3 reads CASSLAGRGSYNEQFF. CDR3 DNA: TGTGCCAGCAGCTTAGCGGGCAGGGGATCCTACAATGAGCAGTTCTTC.

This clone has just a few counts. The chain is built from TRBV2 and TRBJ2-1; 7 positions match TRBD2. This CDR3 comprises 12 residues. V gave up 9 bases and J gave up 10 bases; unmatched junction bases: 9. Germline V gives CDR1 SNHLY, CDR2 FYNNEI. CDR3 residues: CASTPWGGEQFF. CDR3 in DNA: TGTGCCAGTACACCATGGGGGGGAGAGCAGTTCTTC.